This T cell receptor (beta chain) was observed in a study of blood T cell repertoires in COVID-19. In the study overall: Acute and convalescent COVID-19 samples came from the United States, Italy and Spain.

TCRdb's copy holds only in-frame clones and misses some; the assay was immunoSEQ multiplex PCR. There are some 230,000 clones in the sample; roughly 88% occur only once, and approximately 2.1% lies in the top ten. The sample was peripheral blood. The TCR sequence derives from a man aged 30 to 39 who had recovered from COVID-19.

The chain's CDR3 is CASSPNSGGTYNEQFF. CDR3 DNA sequence: TGTGCCAGCTCACCAAATAGCGGGGGCACCTACAATGAGCAGTTCTTC. The chain combines TRBV18 with TRBJ2-1, with TRBD2 matching over 9 bases. After removal of 2 bases from V and 2 bases from J, the junction contained 4 bases not matched to a gene. In germline, CDR1 is KGHSH, CDR2 LQKENI. The CDR3 sequence is 16 residues long.